This T cell receptor beta chain was captured by sequencing in a study of response to subunit inactivated influenza vaccine. General study results and limits: The authors suggested that every seasonal influenza vaccination recruits few new T cells.

This clonotype was counted only a few times. Its target is not known. This CDR3 is 15 amino acids long. CDR1 is LGHDT, CDR2 YNNKEL, per germline (reference sequence). V shed 4 bases, J shed 6 bases, and the junction held 7 bases outside the gene matches. Each CDR3 protein gets one entry after TCRdb re-called the RT-PCR reads with MiXCR. In the table there are around 580,000 distinct CDR3 sequences, about an eighth of which are singletons. Sequenced here: PBMCs from blood, sampled on the day of vaccination. J is TRBJ1-1 and V is TRBV3-1, with 11 positions matching TRBD1. This receptor was taken from a man over 45 who received an inactivated influenza vaccine. CDR3 nucleotides: TGTGCCAGCAGCCCGACCGGGACAGGGGGTTCTGAAGCTTTCTTT. As protein: CASSPTGTGGSEAFF.